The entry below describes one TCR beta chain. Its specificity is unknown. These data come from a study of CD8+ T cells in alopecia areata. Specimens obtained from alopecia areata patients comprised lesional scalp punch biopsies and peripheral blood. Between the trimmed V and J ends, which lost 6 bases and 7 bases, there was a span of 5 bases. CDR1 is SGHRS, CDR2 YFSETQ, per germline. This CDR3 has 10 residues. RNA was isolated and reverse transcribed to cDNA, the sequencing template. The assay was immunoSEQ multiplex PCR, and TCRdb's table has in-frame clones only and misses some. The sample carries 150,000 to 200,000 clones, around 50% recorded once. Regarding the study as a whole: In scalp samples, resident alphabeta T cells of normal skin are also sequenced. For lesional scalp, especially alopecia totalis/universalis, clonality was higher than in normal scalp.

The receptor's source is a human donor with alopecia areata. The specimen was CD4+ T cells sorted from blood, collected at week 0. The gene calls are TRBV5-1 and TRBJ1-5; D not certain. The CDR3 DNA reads TGCGCCAGCATTGTCCAGCCCCAGCATTTT. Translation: CASIVQPQHF.